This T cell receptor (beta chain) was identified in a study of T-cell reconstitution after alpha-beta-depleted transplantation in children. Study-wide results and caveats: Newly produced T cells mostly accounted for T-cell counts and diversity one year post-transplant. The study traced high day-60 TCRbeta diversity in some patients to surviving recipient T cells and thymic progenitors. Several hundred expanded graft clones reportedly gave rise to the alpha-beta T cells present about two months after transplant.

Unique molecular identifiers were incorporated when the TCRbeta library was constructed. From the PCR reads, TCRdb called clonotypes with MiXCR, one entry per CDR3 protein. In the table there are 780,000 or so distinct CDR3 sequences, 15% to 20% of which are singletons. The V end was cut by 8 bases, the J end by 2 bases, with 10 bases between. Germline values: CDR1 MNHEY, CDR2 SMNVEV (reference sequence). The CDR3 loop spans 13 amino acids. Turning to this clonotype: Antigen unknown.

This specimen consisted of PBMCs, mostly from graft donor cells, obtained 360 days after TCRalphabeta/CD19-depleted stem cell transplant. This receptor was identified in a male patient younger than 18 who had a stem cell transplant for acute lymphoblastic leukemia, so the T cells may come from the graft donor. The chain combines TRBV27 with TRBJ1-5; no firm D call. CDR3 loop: CASGYEGNQPQHF. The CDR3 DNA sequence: TGTGCCAGCGGATACGAAGGCAATCAGCCCCAGCATTTT.